These 31 T cell receptor beta chains share one sample of origin, sequenced in a study of OX40 agonist ivuxolimab in advanced cancers. To prepare the library, the immunoSEQ multiplex PCR assay was applied. TCRdb took over this immuneACCESS table, retaining in-frame rearrangements with V and J assigned. Such tables are incomplete; in checked studies, under half of the missing clones stem from an unresolved V gene, and the remainder is unexplained. The sample table lists tens of thousands of clones, more than 70% of them with a count of one. 8.2% of the sample is held by the ten biggest clonotypes. The sequences come from CD4+ or CD8+ T cells sorted from blood, collected in a trial of the OX40 agonist ivuxolimab. All receptors come from an adult with an advanced solid tumor such as melanoma, head and neck, liver or kidney cancer.

This clone showed up just a few times. The V gene is TRBV19, the J gene TRBJ1-5, with 9 bases lining up with TRBD1. Germline CDR1 and CDR2: LNHDA and SQIVND (reference sequence). Germline trimming cut 3 bases from V and 7 bases from J; bases unmatched to any gene: 10. The CDR3 spans 16 residues. CDR3 amino acids: CASSIRDRDHEQPQHF. Here the CDR3 DNA reads TGTGCCAGTAGTATCCGGGACAGGGATCACGAACAGCCCCAGCATTTT.

In this sample, this clone turned up once. The chain has TRBV5-1 and TRBJ2-3, with 9 nucleotides matching TRBD2. J was trimmed by 0 bases and V by 3 bases; bases with no gene match: 8. The CDR3 spans 17 residues. The germline V gene has CDR1 SGHRS and CDR2 YFSETQ. The DNA for the CDR3 is TGCGCCAGCAGCTATCTAGCGGGGTACGCTAGCACAGATACGCAGTATTTT. Amino acid sequence: CASSYLAGYASTDTQYF.

The chain combines TRBV7-2 with TRBJ2-1; 15 bases match TRBD2. Trimming cost V 1 base and J 10 bases; bases outside gene matches: 5. From germline, CDR1 is SGHTA and CDR2 FQGNSA. This CDR3 has 16 residues. The CDR3 region is CASSLGTSGGAREQFF. CDR3 nucleotide sequence: TGTGCCAGCAGCTTAGGGACTAGCGGGGGGGCCCGAGAGCAGTTCTTC. Complete variable domain (other parts from reference TRBV7-2 and TRBJ2-1): GAGVSQSPSNKVTEKGKDVELRCDPISGHTALYWYRQSLGQGLEFLIYFQGNSAPDKSGLPSDRFSAERTGGSVSTLTIQRTQQEDSAVYLCASSLGTSGGAREQFFGPGTRLTVL.

This clone was recorded a few times. The V gene is TRBV5-5, the J gene TRBJ1-6, with TRBD1 identical over 7 bases. Looked up from germline, CDR1 is SGHKS and CDR2 is YYEKEE (reference sequence). The CDR3 has 15 residues. V was clipped by 0 bases and J by 10 bases; unmatched bases: 7. CDR3 amino acids: CASSLAAGGYSPLHF. CDR3 nucleotides: TGTGCCAGCAGCTTGGCGGCAGGGGGGTACTCACCCCTCCACTTT.

This clone showed up just once. V and J are TRBV30 and TRBJ2-5; 7 bases are shared with TRBD1. The V and J ends lost 2 bases and 4 bases, in that order; junction bases with no gene match: 1. The V gene's germline CDR1 is GTSNPN and CDR2 SVGIG (reference sequence). The CDR3 is 12 residues long. CDR3 region: CAWSRDRETQYF. CDR3 nucleotide sequence: TGTGCCTGGAGTCGGGACAGAGAGACCCAGTACTTC.

This clone came up once. The chain carries TRBV5-4 and TRBJ2-3; maybe TRBD1 (6 bases). The V end lost 4 bases, the J end lost 6 bases, and 9 bases lay between the germline ends. Germline CDR1 SGHNT, CDR2 YYREEE (reference sequence). This CDR3 is 12 amino acids long. The CDR3 reads CASSPQGDTQYF. CDR3 DNA: TGTGCCAGCAGCCCCCAGGGGGATACGCAGTATTTT.

V is TRBV30 and J is TRBJ1-1; 8 bases are a match to TRBD1. CDR1 and CDR2 from the germline V gene are GTSNPN and SVGIG (reference sequence). This CDR3 has 15 amino acids. Trimming took 3 bases from V and 3 from J; bases not matched to a gene: 9. Here the CDR3 DNA reads TGTGCCTGGAGGTCCAGGGGGCGCGGGGACACTGAAGCTTTCTTT. Its translation: CAWRSRGRGDTEAFF.

This clone was observed once. The CDR3, as DNA: TGTGCCAGCAGTGCGGCTCAAATGATTCATGGCTACACCTTC. Translating it yields CASSAAQMIHGYTF. The V and J genes are TRBV6-1 and TRBJ1-2; D unresolved. Trimming took off 4 bases at V and 6 bases at J, with 15 bases between the two ends. CDR1 is MNHNS and CDR2 is SASEGT in the germline V gene. The CDR3 totals 14 residues.

The V and J genes are TRBV6-6 and TRBJ2-1, with 7 bases identical to TRBD2. V lost 2 bases, J lost 6 bases, and 4 bases stayed unmatched. The CDR3 extends over 14 amino acids. In germline, CDR1 is MNHNY, CDR2 SVGAGI (reference sequence). CDR3 sequence: CASSYGGSINEQFF. CDR3 nucleotide sequence: TGTGCCAGCAGTTACGGCGGGAGTATCAATGAGCAGTTCTTC.

In this sample, this clone turned up once. The chain joins TRBV6-5 to TRBJ1-1, with a weak D call TRBD1 (6 bases). The germline gives CDR1 MNHEY, CDR2 SVGAGI. The CDR3 length is 15 residues. Between the trimmed V and J ends, which lost 8 bases and 1 base, there was a span of 17 bases. The CDR3 protein is CASSPQGRGNTEAFF. The CDR3 bases are TGTGCCAGCTCTCCTCAGGGCAGGGGGAACACTGAAGCTTTCTTT.

This chain connects TRBV6-6 to TRBJ2-2; a possible D gene is TRBD1 (6 bases). This CDR3 has 14 amino acids. The V and J ends lost 5 bases and 3 bases respectively, with 10 bases between them. The V gene's germline CDR1 is MNHNY and CDR2 SVGAGI (reference sequence). The CDR3 nucleotides read TGTGCCAGCAGTAGGGGGACCGACACCGGGGAGCTGTTTTTT. It codes for CASSRGTDTGELFF.

The chain is built from TRBV27 and TRBJ2-7; D uncertain. Per the germline V gene, CDR1 is MNHEY and CDR2 is SMNVEV (reference sequence). The CDR3 loop spans 15 amino acids. The ends were cut back, 4 bases at V and 4 bases at J, with 17 bases in the middle. CDR3 in DNA: TGTGCCAGCAGTTCGTTAACCGACCCTCCTTACGAGCAGTACGTC. Residues: CASSSLTDPPYEQYV.

DNA of the CDR3: TGTGCCAGCAGCTCCGGGACTAGCGGGAGGGCAACCGGGGAGCTGTTTTTT. It is translated as CASSSGTSGRATGELFF. The genes are TRBV5-4 and TRBJ2-2; TRBD2 matches at 16 bases. Germline V gene data show CDR1 as SGHNT and CDR2 as YYREEE (reference sequence). J gave up 5 bases and V 3 bases, and 4 bases lay outside the gene matches. The CDR3 is 17 amino acids.

This chain connects TRBV2 to TRBJ2-7; 7 nucleotides match TRBD2. This CDR3 is built from 14 residues. Germline assignment: CDR1 SNHLY and CDR2 FYNNEI. V lost 7 bases and J lost 5; bases outside the gene matches: 11. The CDR3 DNA reads as TGTGCCAGCAAGCGGGGCGGCGGGAGTCACGAGCAGTACTTC. This translates into CASKRGGGSHEQYF.

The genes are TRBV2 and TRBJ2-3; 10 nucleotides agree with TRBD1. The CDR3 spans 16 residues. Germline values: CDR1 SNHLY, CDR2 FYNNEI. With 8 bases clipped from V and 0 bases from J, the junction kept 8 bases outside the gene matches. The CDR3 nucleotides read TGTGCCAGCGCGGGACAGGGGATTTCTAGCACAGATACGCAGTATTTT. This gives the protein CASAGQGISSTDTQYF.

CDR3 nucleotide sequence: TGTGCCAGCTCACCACGCTCTGCGGGACAGGGCACAGATACGCAGTATTTT. This encodes CASSPRSAGQGTDTQYF. This chain joins TRBV18 and TRBJ2-3; 8 bases are a match to TRBD1. V was pared by 1 base and J by 1 base, with 7 bases of the junction left unmatched. The CDR3 consists of 17 residues. The germline CDR1 and CDR2 sequences are KGHSH and LQKENI.

V and J are TRBV2 and TRBJ2-1; 8 nucleotides line up with TRBD2. The CDR3 has 13 residues. With 8 bases clipped from V and 2 bases from J, the junction kept 2 bases outside the gene matches. Per germline, CDR1 SNHLY and CDR2 FYNNEI. The CDR3 bases are TGTGCCAGCTACGGGGGGGCCTACAATGAGCAGTTCTTC. Protein: CASYGGAYNEQFF.

This chain links TRBV7-9 with TRBJ1-2, with TRBD1 as a possible D gene (5 bases). The CDR3 totals 14 residues. V was shortened by 2 bases and J by 2 bases, with 9 bases between the two germline ends. CDR1 SEHNR and CDR2 FQNEAQ come from the germline V gene (reference sequence). The CDR3 nucleotides are TGTGCCAGCAGCTTATGGGGGGGAAACTATGGCTACACCTTC. Amino acid sequence: CASSLWGGNYGYTF.

The table lists this clone with a count of one. The chain couples TRBV30 to TRBJ1-5; TRBD1 matches 7 bases. Germline lookup yields CDR1 GTSNPN and CDR2 SVGIG (reference sequence). V trimming: 2 bases; J trimming: 9 bases; junction bases outside the gene matches: 16. CDR3 length: 16 residues. The CDR3 sequence is CAWSLLRRQGPWPQHF. The CDR3 DNA reads TGTGCCTGGAGTCTTCTTCGTCGACAGGGCCCGTGGCCCCAGCATTTT.

This chain links TRBV19 with TRBJ2-5; D may be TRBD2 (5 bases). Trimming stripped 7 bases from V and 4 bases from J, with 19 bases between. Germline V CDR1 and CDR2: LNHDA, SQIVND (reference sequence). The CDR3 has 15 amino acids. The CDR3: CASTTSIGSGETQYF. The CDR3 region has the DNA TGTGCCAGTACAACCTCCATTGGGAGTGGAGAGACCCAGTACTTC.

V usage is TRBV21-1 and J usage is TRBJ2-5; the table assigns TRBD1, which was not confirmed against the DNA. TRBV21-1 is tagged as a pseudogene. CDR3 size: 19 residues. This CDR3 is CASSKAFRLRGHRQETQYF. The DNA of the CDR3 is TGTGCCAGCAGCAAAGCATTTCGCCTCAGGGGGCATCGGCAAGAGACCCAGTACTTC.

The rearrangement links TRBV9 to TRBJ2-3; D assignment may be TRBD1 or TRBD2 (5 bases each). The germline gives CDR1 SGDLS, CDR2 YYNGEE. Trimming removed 5 bases from V and 5 bases from J, with 12 bases in between. The CDR3 loop spans 13 amino acids. The CDR3, as DNA: TGTGCCAGCAGTAGGGGAGATCGAGATACGCAGTATTTT. Amino acids: CASSRGDRDTQYF.

The V and J genes are TRBV9 and TRBJ2-3; 10 bases align to TRBD2. The trim removed 4 bases at V and 6 bases at J, leaving 5 bases unmatched. Germline CDR1 is SGDLS and CDR2 is YYNGEE. The CDR3 has 14 residues. In DNA form, the CDR3 reads TGTGCCAGCAGCCTCCTAGCGGGGGCGGATACGCAGTATTTT. As protein: CASSLLAGADTQYF.

The sample holds a few counts of this clone. V gene TRBV28 combines with J gene TRBJ1-2, with D possibly matching TRBD1 (5 bases). Germline V gives CDR1 MDHEN, CDR2 SYDVKM. V dropped 8 bases and J dropped 3 bases, with 10 bases sitting between them. The CDR3 extends over 12 amino acids. The CDR3 DNA is TGTGCCAGCGGAGGGGTGGACTATGGCTACACCTTC. It specifies CASGGVDYGYTF.

The chain recombines TRBV7-9 with TRBJ2-5, with TRBD2 matching over 8 bases. Germline CDR1 is SEHNR and CDR2 is FQNEAQ (reference sequence). V was clipped by 7 bases and J by 5 bases; unmatched bases: 9. The CDR3 is made up of 14 amino acids. The CDR3 DNA reads TGTGCCAGCAATTCCCGGACTAGCATGGAGACCCAGTACTTC. It translates to CASNSRTSMETQYF.

The chain has TRBV7-2 and TRBJ2-4; possible D gene TRBD1, 5 bases. CDR1 and CDR2 from the germline V gene are SGHTA and FQGNSA. V lost 1 base and J lost 0, with 7 bases in between. CDR3 length equals 15 residues. The CDR3 DNA reads as TGTGCCAGCAGCTTAGTCCAGGGAGCCAAAAACATTCAGTACTTC. It encodes CASSLVQGAKNIQYF.

This clone was detected only once. The chain employs TRBV2 and TRBJ2-1; 13 bases agree with TRBD2. From germline, CDR1 is SNHLY and CDR2 FYNNEI. This CDR3 has 14 amino acids. V lost 10 bases, J lost 7 bases, and 7 bases stayed unmatched. The CDR3 nucleotides are TGTGCCACCACCGGACTAGCGGGAGTAAATGAGCAGTTCTTC. This encodes CATTGLAGVNEQFF.

This clone is a singleton in its sample. The CDR3 sequence: CASSFRGGTSGANVLTF. CDR3 DNA sequence: TGTGCCAGCAGCTTTCGGGGAGGAACCTCCGGGGCCAACGTCCTGACTTTC. This chain connects TRBV7-2 to TRBJ2-6; the D gene is possibly TRBD2 (6 bases). The germline gives CDR1 SGHTA, CDR2 FQGNSA. Trimming pared 3 bases from V and 4 bases from J, leaving 16 bases between. CDR3 length equals 17 residues.

This clone appeared a few times. The chain combines TRBV5-5 with TRBJ1-1; D gene ambiguous. CDR1 and CDR2 from the germline V gene are SGHKS and YYEKEE (reference sequence). Trimming cost V 2 bases and J 7 bases, with 9 bases left between them. This CDR3 spans 12 amino acids. For the CDR3, the DNA is TGTGCCAGCAGCTTTAATGGCGGTGAAGCTTTCTTT. Protein: CASSFNGGEAFF. Full variable domain (missing parts from reference TRBV5-5 and TRBJ1-1): DAGVTQSPTHLIKTRGQQVTLRCSPISGHKSVSWYQQVLGQGPQFIFQYYEKEERGRGNFPDRFSARQFPNYSSELNVNALLLGDSALYLCASSFNGGEAFFGQGTRLTVV.

This clone was picked up a small number of times. The V gene is TRBV6-1, the J gene TRBJ1-1; unclear D gene. CDR1 is MNHNS and CDR2 is SASEGT in the germline V gene. With 3 bases removed from V and 0 bases from J, the gap between germline ends came to 11 bases. The CDR3 has 15 amino acids. CDR3 DNA sequence: TGTGCCAGCAGTGATGCAGGCGGTTTGAACACTGAAGCTTTCTTT. This codes for CASSDAGGLNTEAFF.

CDR3 amino acids: CASSLVGLADNEQFF. The CDR3 DNA reads as TGTGCCAGCAGCTTAGTGGGCCTAGCGGACAATGAGCAGTTCTTC. The chain links TRBV7-2 to TRBJ2-1, with 7 bases aligning to TRBD2. This CDR3 spans 15 amino acids. The junction had 5 bases not matched to a gene; V was cut back by 1 base and J by 5 bases. CDR1 and CDR2 from the germline V gene are SGHTA and FQGNSA. Drawing the rest from reference TRBV7-2 and TRBJ2-1, the complete variable domain is GAGVSQSPSNKVTEKGKDVELRCDPISGHTALYWYRQSLGQGLEFLIYFQGNSAPDKSGLPSDRFSAERTGGSVSTLTIQRTQQEDSAVYLCASSLVGLADNEQFFGPGTRLTVL.